The 2 T cell receptor beta chains presented below share a single source sample, sequenced in a study of T cells in Graves' hyperthyroidism and ophthalmopathy. TCR beta CDR3 regions were amplified from RNA transcripts. HTBI primers drove first-round RT-PCR of the TCR CDR3. TCRdb recomputed calls from the multiplex PCR reads with MiXCR, one row per CDR3 protein. The sample lists 600,000 or so distinct CDR3 sequences, about 15% occurring once. Sequenced: blood. The receptors shown here come from a woman between 50 and 59 years old with Graves' ophthalmopathy.

This clonotype was picked up a small number of times. This chain connects TRBV20-1 to TRBJ1-1, with TRBD1 as a possible D gene (6 bases). CDR3 length equals 13 residues. Germline CDR1 is DFQATT and CDR2 is SNEGSKA (reference sequence). Trimming pared 5 bases from V and 7 bases from J, leaving 17 bases between. The CDR3 is CSARGGARIEAFF. Written as DNA, the CDR3 is TGCAGTGCTCGAGGGGGGGCGCGGATTGAAGCTTTCTTT.

This clonotype was seen many times. This chain connects TRBV6-2 or TRBV6-3 to TRBJ2-7; D may be TRBD2 (6 bases). The CDR3 contains 13 residues. Germline values: CDR1 MNHEY, CDR2 SVGEGT. V was shortened by 7 bases and J by 0 bases, with 10 bases between the two germline ends. The CDR3 nucleotides are TGTGCCAGCACGGACTACCACTCCTACGAGCAGTACTTC. Amino acid sequence: CASTDYHSYEQYF.